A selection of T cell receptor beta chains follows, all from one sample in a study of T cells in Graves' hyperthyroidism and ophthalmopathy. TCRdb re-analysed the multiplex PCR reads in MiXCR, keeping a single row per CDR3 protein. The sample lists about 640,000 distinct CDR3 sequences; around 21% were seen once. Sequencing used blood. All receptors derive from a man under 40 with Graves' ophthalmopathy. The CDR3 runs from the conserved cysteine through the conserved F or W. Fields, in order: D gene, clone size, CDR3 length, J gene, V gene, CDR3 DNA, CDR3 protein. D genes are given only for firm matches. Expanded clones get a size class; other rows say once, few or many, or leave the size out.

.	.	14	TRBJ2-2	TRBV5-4	TGTGCCAGCAGCCGACAGAGAAACACCGGGGAGCTGTTTTTT	CASSRQRNTGELFF
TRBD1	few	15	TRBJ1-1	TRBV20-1	TGCAGTGCTCGCCAGAGTGGACAGGTAAACACTGAAGCTTTCTTT	CSARQSGQVNTEAFF
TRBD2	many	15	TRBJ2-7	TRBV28	TGTGCCAGCAGTCCCCCGGGACTAGCGGGAGGGCTGCAGTACTTC	CASSPPGLAGGLQYF
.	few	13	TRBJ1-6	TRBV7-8	TGTGCCAGCAGCTTAGCGTTGGATTCACCCCTCCACTTT	CASSLALDSPLHF
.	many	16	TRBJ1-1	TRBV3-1	TGTGCCAGCAGCCAAGTGAGCCGAAGAGGGTACACTGAAGCTTTCTTT	CASSQVSRRGYTEAFF
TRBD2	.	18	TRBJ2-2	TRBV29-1	TGCAGCGTTGAGGAAACCGACGGACTAGCGGGAGTTACCGGGGAGCTGTTTTTT	CSVEETDGLAGVTGELFF
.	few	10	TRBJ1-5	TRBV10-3	TGTGCCACCACGGGGCAGCCCCAGCATTTT	CATTGQPQHF
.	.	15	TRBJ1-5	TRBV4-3	TGCGCCAGCAGCCCACAGTGGATTAGCAATCAGCCCCAGCATTTT	CASSPQWISNQPQHF
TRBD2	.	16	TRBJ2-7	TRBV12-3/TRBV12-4	TGTGCCAGCAGTTTCCCCTTGAGCGGGACGTCCTACGAGCAGTACTTC	CASSFPLSGTSYEQYF
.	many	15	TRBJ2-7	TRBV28	TGTGCCAGCAGGCCCGAGGAACAGGGAGCCTACGAGCAGTACTTC	CASRPEEQGAYEQYF
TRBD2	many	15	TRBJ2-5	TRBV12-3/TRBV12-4	TGTGCCAGCAGGGGGCTAGCGGGAGGGCAAGAGACCCAGTACTTC	CASRGLAGGQETQYF
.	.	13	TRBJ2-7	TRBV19	TGTGCCAGTAGTATTTTCGGTAACTACGAACAGTACTTC	CASSIFGNYEQYF
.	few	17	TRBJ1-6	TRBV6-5	TGTGCCAGCAGTTCCCTAGCCATCCAGGGGAATAATTCACCCCTCCACTTT	CASSSLAIQGNNSPLHF
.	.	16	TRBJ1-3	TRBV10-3	TGTGCCATCAGTGTGATGGGAGGAAGCTCTGGAAACACCATATATTTT	CAISVMGGSSGNTIYF
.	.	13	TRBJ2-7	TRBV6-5	TGTGCCAGCAGTTACCAGGCGGGGACCGAGCAGTACTTC	CASSYQAGTEQYF
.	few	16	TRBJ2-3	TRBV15	TGTGCCACCAGCATAAAGTTCGCGGGGATCACAGATACGCAGTATTTT	CATSIKFAGITDTQYF
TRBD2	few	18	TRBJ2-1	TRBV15	TGTGCCACCAGCAGAGACCCCACGCTAGCGGGAGTTAGAAATGAGCAGTTCTTC	CATSRDPTLAGVRNEQFF
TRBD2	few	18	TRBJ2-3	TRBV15	TGTGCCACCAGCTGGGGACTAGCGGGAGGGCGGCGCACAGATACGCAGTATTTT	CATSWGLAGGRRTDTQYF
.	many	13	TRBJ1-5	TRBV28	TGTGCCAGCATTTCAGAAAACAATCAGCCCCAGCATTTT	CASISENNQPQHF
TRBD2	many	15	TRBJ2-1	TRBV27	TGTGCCAGCAGCAAACTAGCGGGAGTACTAAATGAGCAGTTCTTC	CASSKLAGVLNEQFF
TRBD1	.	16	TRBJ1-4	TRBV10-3	TGTGCCATCAGTGAGGGAGAGACAGGGAGAAATGAAAAACTGTTTTTT	CAISEGETGRNEKLFF
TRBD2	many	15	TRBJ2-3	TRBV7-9	TGTGCCAGCGGAACTAGCGGATTGATAAAAGATACGCAGTATTTT	CASGTSGLIKDTQYF
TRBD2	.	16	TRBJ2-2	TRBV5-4	TGTGCCAGCAGCTCGCTGACTAGCGGGAACACCGGGGAGCTGTTTTTT	CASSSLTSGNTGELFF